A selection of T cell receptor beta chains follows, all from one sample in a study of radiotherapy plus CTLA-4 blockade in lung cancer. The table came from immunoSEQ multiplex PCR; TCRdb's copy has only in-frame clones and leaves some out. Seen here are 40,000 to 50,000 clones, 60% to 80% observed once, and the top ten hold around 8.9%. This sample comprised peripheral blood, obtained from a patient treated with radiotherapy plus ipilimumab. These receptors were collected from a human donor with non-small cell lung cancer who had stable disease on radiotherapy plus ipilimumab. The CDR3 runs from the conserved cysteine through the conserved F or W. D genes are given only for firm matches. The size field is filled for only some rows; it gives once, few, many or a size class.

j_call clone_size d_call cdr3_length v_call cdr3_aa cdr3_nt
TRBJ2-1 . TRBD2 16 TRBV5-1 CASSPPGGGMVNEQFF TGCGCCAGCAGCCCCCCGGGGGGGGGAATGGTCAATGAGCAGTTCTTC
TRBJ1-4 . . 13 TRBV6-6 CASRAIAQGLLFF TGTGCCAGCAGGGCCATAGCCCAGGGGTTACTGTTTTTT
TRBJ2-2 . TRBD2 20 TRBV11-3 CASSPRPGTSGGVRTGELFF TGTGCCAGCAGCCCCAGGCCTGGGACTAGCGGGGGGGTCCGCACCGGGGAGCTGTTTTTT
TRBJ2-3 . . 17 TRBV4-1 CASSQRGGMGGTDTQYF TGCGCCAGCAGCCAGCGGGGTGGAATGGGGGGCACAGATACGCAGTATTTT
TRBJ2-1 . TRBD2 11 TRBV5-1 CASRAGDEQFF TGCGCCAGCAGAGCGGGGGATGAGCAGTTCTTC
TRBJ1-2 . . 14 TRBV9 CASSPSGINYGYTF TGTGCCAGCAGCCCAAGCGGGATAAACTATGGCTACACCTTC
TRBJ1-4 . . 13 TRBV7-2 CASSRATNEKLFF TGTGCCAGCAGCAGAGCAACTAATGAAAAACTGTTTTTT
TRBJ1-2 . . 14 TRBV5-6 CASSPTTGFYGYTF TGTGCCAGCAGCCCTACAACAGGGTTCTATGGCTACACCTTC
TRBJ1-5 . TRBD1 15 TRBV19 CASSAGQAPNQPQHF TGTGCCAGTAGTGCAGGACAGGCCCCCAATCAGCCCCAGCATTTT
TRBJ1-2 . TRBD1 15 TRBV30 CAWRDSSFLNYGYTF TGTGCCTGGCGGGACAGTAGTTTTCTGAACTATGGCTACACCTTC
TRBJ1-2 . TRBD1 16 TRBV29-1 CSVHSRSDRVPYGYTF TGCAGCGTGCACTCCCGGTCGGACAGGGTACCCTATGGCTACACCTTC
TRBJ1-2 . TRBD1 16 TRBV9 CASSSSGTGDNYGYTF TGTGCCAGCAGCTCCTCCGGGACAGGGGATAACTATGGCTACACCTTC
TRBJ2-7 . . 13 TRBV5-1 CASSRGTAYEQYF TGCGCCAGCAGCCGCGGGACAGCCTACGAGCAGTACTTC
TRBJ1-5 few . 16 TRBV5-8 CASSQALDSSNQPQHF TGTGCCAGCAGCCAGGCCCTGGACAGTAGCAATCAGCCCCAGCATTTT
TRBJ2-5 . TRBD1 17 TRBV7-9 CASSLRGPTGVRETQYF TGTGCCAGCAGCTTAAGGGGCCCGACAGGGGTCCGGGAGACCCAGTACTTC
TRBJ2-6 . . 15 TRBV5-4 CASQRQDPGANVLTF TGTGCCAGCCAAAGACAAGACCCTGGGGCCAACGTCCTGACTTTC
TRBJ1-1 . . 13 TRBV2 CASRTSSVTEAFF TGTGCCAGCAGGACATCTTCGGTCACTGAAGCTTTCTTT
TRBJ1-6 . . 16 TRBV28 CASSSPIGAGNSPLHF TGTGCCAGCAGTTCGCCAATAGGGGCGGGGAATTCACCCCTCCACTTT
TRBJ2-3 few . 13 TRBV5-4 CASSWASTDTQYF TGTGCCAGCAGCTGGGCCAGTACAGATACGCAGTATTTT
TRBJ2-2 . . 12 TRBV30 CAWNRNTGELFF TGTGCCTGGAACAGAAACACCGGGGAGCTGTTTTTT
TRBJ2-4 . . 14 TRBV5-4 CASSSLLAKNIQYF TGTGCCAGCAGCTCACTACTAGCCAAAAACATTCAGTACTTC
TRBJ2-7 . TRBD2 17 TRBV4-2 CASSQGRGGGPSYEQYF TGTGCCAGCAGCCAAGGTCGGGGCGGGGGGCCCTCCTACGAGCAGTACTTC
TRBJ2-5 . TRBD2 15 TRBV15 CATSLSGGTRETQYF TGTGCCACCAGCTTGAGCGGGGGGACTAGGGAGACCCAGTACTTC
TRBJ1-1 few TRBD1 16 TRBV28 CASSSPRRMPGGEAFF TGTGCCAGCAGTTCCCCCCGCCGAATGCCAGGGGGTGAAGCTTTCTTT
TRBJ2-2 . . 14 TRBV5-8 CASSLSSYTGELFF TGTGCCAGCAGCTTGTCAAGCTACACCGGGGAGCTGTTTTTT
TRBJ1-1 . . 16 TRBV11-2 CASSLGLVLLNTEAFF TGTGCCAGCAGCTTAGGGTTGGTCCTACTGAACACTGAAGCTTTCTTT
TRBJ2-5 . . 15 TRBV5-1 CASSLVSGGEETQYF TGCGCCAGCAGCTTGGTATCGGGGGGCGAGGAGACCCAGTACTTC
TRBJ1-4 . . 16 TRBV28 CASSSPAGARDEKLFF TGTGCCAGCAGTTCCCCGGCGGGGGCGCGGGATGAAAAACTGTTTTTT
TRBJ2-4 . . 11 TRBV29-1 CSVDSGNIQYF TGCAGTGTGGACAGCGGTAACATTCAGTACTTC
TRBJ1-4 . . 14 TRBV11-3 CASSIRTDGEKLFF TGTGCCAGCAGCATCCGGACAGACGGCGAAAAACTGTTTTTT
TRBJ1-2 . TRBD1 12 TRBV5-6 CASSLGTGVHTF TGTGCCAGCAGCCTGGGGACAGGGGTCCACACCTTC
TRBJ2-5 . . 13 TRBV25-1 CASETPGKETQYF TGTGCCAGTGAGACACCCGGCAAAGAGACCCAGTACTTC
TRBJ2-1 . TRBD1 14 TRBV5-1 CASSSTGAGGEQFF TGCGCCAGCAGCTCCACAGGGGCCGGAGGTGAGCAGTTCTTC
TRBJ2-5 . TRBD2 16 TRBV19 CASSMEGPSGPGTQYF TGTGCCAGTAGTATGGAGGGGCCTAGCGGTCCGGGGACCCAGTACTTC
TRBJ1-2 few . 14 TRBV9 CASSPRARAYGYTF TGTGCCAGCAGCCCCCGAGCCAGGGCCTATGGCTACACCTTC
TRBJ2-7 . TRBD1 14 TRBV5-1 CASSVTGSAYEQYF TGCGCCAGCAGCGTGACAGGGTCTGCCTACGAGCAGTACTTC
TRBJ1-4 . TRBD1 11 TRBV27 CASQGAGKLFF TGTGCCAGCCAGGGGGCAGGAAAACTGTTTTTT
TRBJ1-5 . . 16 TRBV5-8 CASSPRAGMGNQPQHF TGTGCCAGCAGCCCCCGTGCGGGAATGGGCAATCAGCCCCAGCATTTT
TRBJ2-1 . TRBD1 16 TRBV19 CASTSGGRARGNEQFF TGTGCCAGCACCTCAGGGGGACGGGCGAGGGGCAATGAGCAGTTCTTC
TRBJ1-4 . . 15 TRBV15 CATSRVVSSNEKLFF TGTGCCACCAGCAGAGTCGTCAGTTCCAATGAAAAACTGTTTTTT
TRBJ1-1 medium-sized TRBD1 14 TRBV4-3 CASSLTSTGAEAFF TGCGCCAGCAGCCTGACTTCTACAGGGGCTGAAGCTTTCTTT
TRBJ2-7 . . 15 TRBV15 CATSGLLGRGYEQYF TGTGCCACCAGCGGGCTTCTGGGGCGGGGATACGAGCAGTACTTC
TRBJ2-3 . TRBD2 14 TRBV7-2 CASSSTSGVATQYF TGTGCCAGCAGCTCGACTAGCGGGGTGGCTACGCAGTATTTT
TRBJ1-2 . . 15 TRBV5-4 CAGSLAWGGNYGYTF TGTGCCGGCAGCTTGGCTTGGGGGGGAAACTATGGCTACACCTTC
TRBJ2-7 . TRBD1 15 TRBV5-1 CASSPSGQVFDEQYF TGCGCCAGCAGCCCCAGCGGACAGGTGTTCGACGAGCAGTACTTC
TRBJ2-3 . TRBD1 16 TRBV5-1 CASSSGPGQSTDTQYF TGCGCCAGCAGCTCCGGCCCGGGACAGAGCACAGATACGCAGTATTTT
TRBJ2-3 . . 16 TRBV7-3 CASSPRPATSTDTQYF TGTGCCAGCAGCCCCCGACCGGCGACTAGCACAGATACGCAGTATTTT
TRBJ1-2 . TRBD1 14 TRBV4-1 CASSQAEGARGYTF TGCGCCAGCAGCCAAGCGGAGGGGGCGCGTGGCTACACCTTC
TRBJ1-6 . TRBD1 15 TRBV7-9 CASSSGTGYNSPLHF TGTGCCAGCAGCTCAGGGACAGGCTATAATTCACCCCTCCACTTT
TRBJ1-2 . TRBD1 15 TRBV7-9 CASSQSGQGGYGYTF TGTGCCAGCAGCCAGTCTGGACAGGGCGGATATGGCTACACCTTC
TRBJ2-5 once . 15 TRBV5-1 CASSPGVAPQETQYF TGCGCCAGCAGCCCCGGTGTAGCGCCACAAGAGACCCAGTACTTC
TRBJ2-5 . . 15 TRBV7-2 CASSSTGIEQETQYF TGTGCCAGCAGCTCAACAGGTATTGAGCAAGAGACCCAGTACTTC
TRBJ2-3 once . 15 TRBV5-8 CASSPGQISTDTQYF TGTGCCAGCAGCCCCGGACAGATCAGCACAGATACGCAGTATTTT
TRBJ1-2 . . 12 TRBV6-4 CASSDRKQGYTF TGTGCCAGCAGCGACAGGAAACAGGGCTACACCTTC